Presented here are 3 T cell receptor beta chains from one specimen sequenced in a study of blood T cell repertoires in COVID-19 (dated by TCRdb to about 2020). Library preparation employed the immunoSEQ multiplex PCR assay. As stored in TCRdb, this immuneACCESS dataset retains in-frame rearrangements with V and J assigned. A fraction of the clones does not appear; measured against another copy, unresolved V genes explain less than half of the discrepancy, and the remainder lacks a known reason. This sample gives about 120,000 clones in total; 85% to 90% of them show up just once. The ten largest clones represent 0.7% to 0.9% of the sample. The sample taken for sequencing was peripheral blood. The source of these receptors is a woman in her fifties or sixties with active or convalescent COVID-19.

This rearrangement joins TRBV2 to TRBJ2-2; no reliable D call. This CDR3 is 18 amino acids long. V lost 4 bases to trimming and J lost 0 bases, with 18 bases between them. The germline CDR1 and CDR2 sequences are SNHLY and FYNNEI. The CDR3 loop is CASSAADPFIANTGELFF. Written as DNA, the CDR3 is TGTGCCAGCAGTGCTGCAGATCCCTTCATCGCGAACACCGGGGAGCTGTTTTTT.

Here the CDR3 DNA reads TGTGCCTGGAGCAGGGACAGACCCTACGAGCAGTACTTC. It translates to CAWSRDRPYEQYF. This rearrangement joins TRBV30 to TRBJ2-7, with TRBD1 identical over 7 bases. There are 13 residues in the CDR3. The ends lost 3 bases at V and 2 bases at J; junction bases unmatched: 4. Germline loops: CDR1 GTSNPN, CDR2 SVGIG (reference sequence).

The CDR3 DNA is TGTGCCAGCAGCGCCACTCGCACTAATGAAAAACTGTTTTTT. Its protein product is CASSATRTNEKLFF. The J gene is TRBJ1-4, the V gene TRBV6-5; D call uncertain. CDR3 length: 14 amino acids. Trimming removed 6 bases at V and 2 bases at J, with 10 bases between. Germline V gene sequence: CDR1 MNHEY, CDR2 SVGAGI.